These 25 T cell receptor beta chains were sequenced from one sample in a study of regulatory T cells in long-lasting Graves disease (dated by TCRdb to the early 2020s). Library construction relied on multiplex PCR. TCRdb records Illumina HiSeq 4000 as the sequencer. To build TCR beta libraries, CDR3 regions were amplified by Arm-PCR using iRepertoire HTBI primers. TCRdb applied fastp at Q25 and MiXCR to the public reads, then kept only in-frame beta chains. One record per CDR3 amino acid sequence lists the most common genes and DNA. Counted in this sample were about 540,000 distinct CDR3 sequences; roughly 13% of them appeared once. The leading ten clones occupy approximately 9.3% of the sample. The label giving this sample's time point can be read as: newly diagnosed GD, antithyroid drugs for less than 3 months. For both TCR sequencing and RNA sequencing, RNA was extracted from PBMCs in TRIzol. The sample was also linked to a second study, of T cells in Graves' hyperthyroidism and ophthalmopathy.

Here the sequenced sample was peripheral blood mononuclear cells (PBMCs), taken at new diagnosis, from a patient treated with antithyroid drugs. These receptors originate from a man younger than 40 with Graves disease. Donor details come from another sample of the same person, matched by shared clones.

This clonotype was picked up many times. This sequence joins TRBV12-5 and TRBJ2-5; the D is unclear. This CDR3 spans 14 amino acids. Deletions cut 2 bases from V and 2 bases from J, with 9 bases between. Per the germline V gene, CDR1 is LGHNT and CDR2 is FRNRAP. The CDR3 spells CASGLRPGQETQYF. The CDR3 DNA follows: TGTGCTAGTGGTTTGCGTCCAGGACAAGAGACCCAGTACTTC.

The chain employs TRBV29-1 and TRBJ2-5; D gene unclear. The CDR3 loop spans 11 amino acids. Trimming pared 0 bases from V and 7 bases from J, leaving 6 bases between. Per the germline V gene, CDR1 is SQVTM and CDR2 is ANQGSEA. The CDR3 sequence: CSVEDFGTQYF. The CDR3 DNA reads TGCAGCGTTGAAGACTTTGGGACCCAGTACTTC.

In this sample, this clonotype turned up many times. The chain uses TRBV7-9 and TRBJ1-1; D may be TRBD1 (5 bases). The germline V gene has CDR1 SEHNR and CDR2 FQNEAQ (reference sequence). This CDR3 is 15 amino acids long. With 1 base removed from V and 7 bases from J, the gap between germline ends came to 16 bases. CDR3 region: CASSLDAGRIDEAFF. CDR3 in DNA: TGTGCCAGCAGCTTAGATGCGGGGCGAATCGATGAAGCTTTCTTT.

This clonotype has a count of ten or more. The J gene is TRBJ2-2, the V gene TRBV10-3, with 12 bases that match TRBD2. The CDR3 extends over 18 amino acids. The V gene's germline CDR1 is ENHRY and CDR2 SYGVKD. The V and J ends lost 6 bases and 1 base, in that order; junction bases with no gene match: 9. Here the CDR3 DNA reads TGTGCCATCAGAGACCCGGGACTAGCGGGTATGAACACCGGGGAGCTGTTTTTT. Translation: CAIRDPGLAGMNTGELFF.

There are a few counts of this clonotype. The chain carries TRBV7-2 and TRBJ1-5; 8 bases map to TRBD1. V lost 5 bases and J lost 6; bases outside the gene matches: 6. The CDR3 has 14 residues. Germline V gene sequence: CDR1 SGHTA, CDR2 FQGNSA. This CDR3 is CASSKRQGSQPQHF. The CDR3 DNA sequence: TGTGCCAGCAGCAAACGACAGGGGAGTCAGCCCCAGCATTTT.

Ten or more counts support this clonotype. The CDR3 DNA is TGTGCCAGCAGTTCGGGGTTAGCGGGAGGCGAGCAGTACTTC. Translating it yields CASSSGLAGGEQYF. The chain recombines TRBV12-3 or TRBV12-4 with TRBJ2-7, with 10 bases lining up with TRBD2. The CDR3 consists of 14 residues. The J segment lost 6 bases and the V segment lost 4 bases, leaving 6 bases of the junction unmatched.

This clonotype was seen many times. The gene calls are TRBV27 and TRBJ2-1, with a tentative D call TRBD2 (6 bases). Germline V gene data show CDR1 as MNHEY and CDR2 as SMNVEV (reference sequence). The CDR3 is made up of 12 amino acids. The V gene lost 6 bases and the J gene lost 12 bases, with 15 bases spanning the gap. CDR3: CASRGGLWGQFF. The CDR3 DNA is TGTGCCAGCAGGGGAGGCCTATGGGGGCAGTTCTTC.

This clonotype has a count of ten or more. This chain links TRBV27 with TRBJ1-3; a weak D match, TRBD1 (6 bases). The V end lost 5 bases, the J end lost 4 bases, and 15 bases lay between the germline ends. This CDR3 contains 15 residues. CDR1 is MNHEY, CDR2 SMNVEV, per germline (reference sequence). The CDR3 reads CASSPRTVSGNTIYF. DNA for the CDR3: TGTGCCAGCAGTCCTCGGACAGTCTCAGGAAACACCATATATTTT.

This clonotype was picked up one time. A read error is possible here, since a much larger clone lies one base away. The chain combines TRBV12-5 with TRBJ2-5; D is unresolved. This CDR3 contains 13 residues. From germline, CDR1 is LGHNT and CDR2 FRNRAP. CDR3 amino acids: CASGLVPLQTQHF. Written as DNA, the CDR3 is TGTGCTAGTGGTTTGGTACCCCTCCAGACCCAGCACTTC.

Points on this clonotype: A much larger clone differs by one base, so this may be a read error. The J gene is TRBJ2-7, the V gene TRBV10-1; no definite D call. The CDR3 spans 16 residues. The ends were cut back, 0 bases at V and 0 bases at J, with 12 bases in the middle. Germline CDR1 WNHNN, CDR2 SYGVQD (reference sequence). The CDR3 nucleotides read TGCGCCAGCAGTGAGTCCAGGATGTCCCACTCCTACGAGCAGTACTTC. Encoded protein: CASSESRMSHSYEQYF.

This clonotype was found many times. The V and J genes are TRBV5-1 and TRBJ2-1, with 8 bases that match TRBD2. The CDR3 sequence is 15 residues long. Trimming at V came to 1 base and at J to 9 bases, leaving 9 bases not matched to a gene. Looked up from germline, CDR1 is SGHRS and CDR2 is YFSETQ. The CDR3 is CASSLSGTRGGEQFF. For the CDR3, the DNA is TGCGCCAGCAGCTTGTCCGGGACTAGAGGGGGTGAGCAGTTCTTC.

This chain joins TRBV2 and TRBJ2-3; D is possibly TRBD2 (6 bases). The CDR3 is made up of 13 amino acids. The V and J ends lost 6 bases and 8 bases respectively, with 15 bases between them. Germline assignment: CDR1 SNHLY and CDR2 FYNNEI. The CDR3 region has the DNA TGTGCCAGCAGGACCCGGCAGGAGGGTACGCAGTATTTT. Protein sequence: CASRTRQEGTQYF.

A note on this clonotype: One end of the junction is discordant with germline, which a read error may explain. The chain uses TRBV5-1 and TRBJ2-7, with 7 bases aligning to TRBD2. The CDR3 runs to 15 residues. In germline, CDR1 is SGHRS, CDR2 YFSETQ. CDR3 protein: CASSSLVGGSSVQYF. The CDR3 DNA sequence: TGTGCCAGCAGCTCCCTTGTGGGCGGGAGTTCTGTGCAGTACTTC.

This clonotype was counted a few times. The chain has TRBV27 and TRBJ2-5; TRBD1 matches 7 bases. With V trimmed by 4 bases and J by 4 bases, 9 bases remained unmatched. Germline CDR1 reads MNHEY; CDR2 reads SMNVEV (reference sequence). The CDR3 extends over 15 amino acids. The CDR3 loop is CASSSFDRASETQYF. The CDR3, as DNA: TGTGCCAGCAGTTCTTTTGACAGGGCTTCAGAGACCCAGTACTTC.

The chain joins TRBV3-1 to TRBJ2-1; D remains unclear. Germline CDR1 and CDR2: LGHDT and YNNKEL (reference sequence). The CDR3 has 18 residues. V lost 1 base and J 0 bases, leaving 16 bases between the germline ends. CDR3 protein: CASSQALSDVSSYNEQFF. The CDR3 bases are TGTGCCAGCAGCCAAGCCCTTTCGGACGTAAGCTCCTACAATGAGCAGTTCTTC.

This chain links TRBV3-1 with TRBJ2-1; 8 bases match TRBD1. This CDR3 contains 16 residues. J was trimmed by 0 bases and V by 8 bases; bases with no gene match: 9. Germline loops: CDR1 LGHDT, CDR2 YNNKEL (reference sequence). The CDR3 is CASARQGASSYNEQFF. The CDR3 DNA is TGTGCCAGCGCCCGGCAGGGGGCTAGCTCCTACAATGAGCAGTTCTTC.

The table lists this clonotype with many counts. The chain joins TRBV24-1 to TRBJ2-3; TRBD1 agrees at 11 bases. J lost 0 bases, V lost 4 bases, and 2 bases had no gene match. Germline V gives CDR1 KGHDR, CDR2 SFDVKD. The CDR3 covers 16 residues. The CDR3: CATSEGQGASTDTQYF. CDR3 sequence (DNA): TGTGCCACCAGTGAAGGACAGGGGGCCAGCACAGATACGCAGTATTTT.

This clonotype was seen only a few times. V and J are TRBV13 and TRBJ1-1, with D hard to call. Germline CDR1 PRHDT, CDR2 FYEKMQ (reference sequence). CDR3 length: 14 residues. V lost 5 bases and J lost 1, with 11 bases in between. The CDR3 is CASSHSRTNTEAFF. In DNA form, the CDR3 reads TGTGCCAGCAGCCATTCTAGGACGAACACTGAAGCTTTCTTT.

This clonotype has a count of ten or more. The chain carries TRBV20-1 and TRBJ2-3; the match to TRBD1 covers 8 bases. V trimming: 6 bases; J trimming: 0 bases; junction bases outside the gene matches: 5. Germline V gene lookup returns CDR1 DFQATT and CDR2 SNEGSKA (reference sequence). This CDR3 contains 14 residues. CDR3 nucleotides: TGCAGTGCAGGGGGGACAGGAAGCACAGATACGCAGTATTTT. Its translation: CSAGGTGSTDTQYF.

At least ten counts were recorded for this clonotype. This chain joins TRBV29-1 and TRBJ2-1; no definite D call. The length of the CDR3 is 11 residues. Germline V lookup: CDR1 SQVTM, CDR2 ANQGSEA. Trimming left V 2 bases short and J 8 bases short, with 7 bases between. This CDR3 is CSVERVDEQFF. The CDR3 DNA is TGCAGCGTTGAAAGGGTGGATGAGCAGTTCTTC.

Concerning this clonotype itself: One junction end does not reproduce the germline sequence, and a read error may be involved. The chain is built from TRBV5-1 and TRBJ1-4, with D perhaps TRBD1 (5 bases). This CDR3 contains 16 residues. Germline CDR1 reads SGHRS; CDR2 reads YFSETQ. CDR3 sequence (DNA): TGCGCCAGCAGCTTCGTTCCCGGCCAGGGTGGTGAAGAACTGTTTTTT. This encodes CASSFVPGQGGEELFF. Complete variable domain (other parts from reference TRBV5-1 and TRBJ1-4): KAGVTQTPRYLIKTRGQQVTLSCSPISGHRSVSWYQQTPGQGLQFLFEYFSETQRNKGNFPGRFSGRQFSNSRSEMNVSTLELGDSALYLCASSFVPGQGGEELFFGSGTQLSVL.

V gene TRBV19 combines with J gene TRBJ2-1, with 7 bases lining up with TRBD1. The CDR3 runs 14 residues. With 2 bases clipped from V and 8 bases from J, the junction kept 6 bases outside the gene matches. In germline, CDR1 is LNHDA, CDR2 SQIVND (reference sequence). In nucleotides, the CDR3 is TGTGCCAGTAGTATATATGGGCAGGGGGATGAGCAGTTCTTC. Translated: CASSIYGQGDEQFF.

V gene TRBV5-1 combines with J gene TRBJ2-1; the D gene is possibly TRBD1 (5 bases). The CDR3 loop spans 14 amino acids. V shed 0 bases and J shed 5 bases, with 9 bases lying between them. Per germline, CDR1 SGHRS and CDR2 YFSETQ. The CDR3, as DNA: TGCGCCAGCAGCTTGGATGCCAGGGACAATGAGCAGTTCTTC. Its translation: CASSLDARDNEQFF. The variable domain in full, completed from reference TRBV5-1 and TRBJ2-1, reads KAGVTQTPRYLIKTRGQQVTLSCSPISGHRSVSWYQQTPGQGLQFLFEYFSETQRNKGNFPGRFSGRQFSNSRSEMNVSTLELGDSALYLCASSLDARDNEQFFGPGTRLTVL.

Ten or more counts support this clonotype. This chain links TRBV28 with TRBJ2-7; tentative D call: TRBD1 (5 bases). The CDR3 covers 14 residues. Trimming removed 6 bases from V and 5 bases from J, with 17 bases in between. Germline CDR1 is MDHEN and CDR2 is SYDVKM. The CDR3 here is CASRPSTVPNEQYF. The CDR3 DNA reads as TGTGCCAGCAGACCTTCGACAGTCCCCAACGAGCAGTACTTC.

The chain has TRBV15 and TRBJ2-1; either TRBD1 or TRBD2 may fit D (5 bases each). There are 14 residues in the CDR3. CDR1 and CDR2 from the germline V gene are LNHNV and YYDKDF (reference sequence). V was shortened by 5 bases and J by 8 bases, with 16 bases between the two germline ends. The CDR3 coding sequence is TGTGCCACCAGCGGGACCAGCGCGCGAGATGAGCAGTTCTTC. It encodes CATSGTSARDEQFF.